In its sample, the clone carrying this T cell receptor (beta chain) was seen once. The antigen is unknown. Only cases whose brain tissue showed the highest T cell transcript signatures were sequenced. Pre-surgery treatment included at least one anti-epileptic drug. The data derive from a study of brain T cells in children with intractable seizures. This CDR3 contains 12 residues. The germline CDR1 and CDR2 sequences are MNHEY and SVGEGT. V was cut by 6 bases and J by 0 bases, with 5 bases left in between. Overall study findings and caveats: Pre-surgery blood may have been undersampled, hiding some clones.

The method was immunoSEQ multiplex PCR; TCRdb's version includes in-frame clones alone and lacks a portion of them. The sample contains fewer than 85,000 clones, around 93% of which appear only once. The V gene is TRBV6-2 or TRBV6-3, the J gene TRBJ1-1, with D uncertain. This specimen was peripheral blood, taken at surgery. This TCR was recovered from a boy less than two years old with tuberous sclerosis and intractable seizures. In nucleotides, the CDR3 is TGTGCCAGCAGCTGGCTGAACACTGAAGCTTTCTTT. Its translation: CASSWLNTEAFF.